This T cell receptor (beta chain) is from a study of T cells in Graves' hyperthyroidism and ophthalmopathy (dated by TCRdb to the late 2010s). For the wider study: Peripheral blood samples were taken at the time of initial diagnosis, prior to any treatment. In roughly six Graves' hyperthyroidism patients, the study also compared T-cell repertoires from thyroid tissue with T-cell repertoires from blood. Prospective prediction of ophthalmopathy was tested in an independent validation cohort consisting of 18 hyperthyroidism patients and more than 15 patients who later progressed to ophthalmopathy. Once sampling was done, hyperthyroidism patients were given methimazole at a starting dose of 30 mg daily, whereas ophthalmopathy patients were given high-dose intravenous methylprednisolone. The paper describes TCR Vbeta CDR3 sequencing of 135 peripheral blood samples, made up of 43 ophthalmopathy patients, 70 to 75 hyperthyroidism patients and roughly 17 progressor patients. TCR V-J signatures able to tell the groups apart were searched for in a discovery cohort of some 100 patients, of whom roughly 42 had Graves' ophthalmopathy and 55 to 60 had stable Graves' hyperthyroidism. The 100 or so discovery patients were divided at random into training and test sets in a 7:3 ratio.

As to this clonotype: There is no known antigen for this receptor. Within one base of it there is no much larger clone, and no base qualities were kept.

General study outcomes and caveats: A 13 V-J signature model separated ophthalmopathy from stable hyperthyroidism, with 87.88% sensitivity and 81% to 82% specificity in cross-validation and 80%/75% in testing. Sample size was not statistically predetermined, and investigators were not blinded to group allocation. Most expanded thyroid clonotypes (frequency above 0.001) were also found in blood, which suggests that blood repertoires may mirror thyroid immune responses. In validation, progression to ophthalmopathy was predicted by the model with about 70% sensitivity and approximately 78% specificity, a median of roughly 6 months before onset.

The CDR3 has 15 amino acids, counting the end cysteine and phenylalanine. Left in the record is the CDR3 DNA by itself, 45 bases read in frame from the first base. V lost 5 bases and J lost 4 bases, and the count of bases not matched to a germline gene is 9. A patient counted as having stable Graves' hyperthyroidism if no progression to ophthalmopathy occurred over 18 months of follow-up. Hyperthyroidism patients were newly diagnosed, had a disease duration of under 2 months, and were aged 18 to 65 years. Any patient with an uncontrolled infection, another autoimmune disease, pregnancy or lactation was excluded. Diagnoses were established on the basis of clinical symptoms, serum thyroxine and TRAb, thyroid ultrasound, and orbital computed tomography. PBMCs were isolated from about 10 ml of fresh peripheral blood by Ficoll-Paque density gradient centrifugation. Total RNA was extracted using Trizol reagent, and RNA quality was assessed on an Agilent 2100 Bioanalyzer.

Amplification of TCR beta CDR3 regions was carried out from RNA transcripts. The first round of RT-PCR for the TCR CDR3 was performed with the HTBI primer set and the Qiagen OneStep RT-PCR kit. The libraries were constructed in a second round of multiplex PCR and then size-selected and purified. Paired-end sequencing of the libraries was performed with 100 bp reads on an Illumina HiSeq2000. The authors' pipeline ran thus. SOAPnuke was used to process the raw data, removing reads that contained adapters or uncalled bases, had a mean Phred below 15, or lacked an exact match to the constant primer or identifier. High-quality paired reads were merged with COPE v1.2.5, and unique nucleotide sequences were defined as clonotypes. Clonotypes were aligned to IMGT TRBV, TRBD and TRBJ reference segments using MiTCR v1.1. Only V-J combinations with frequency above 0.0001, covering roughly 99% of repertoires, were analysed. A TCS score was defined as the ratio between F50 (clonal expansion) and ExV (chaos), using BLOSUM62-based TCRdist between CDR3 peptides within each V-J. Welch's t-statistics and random forest reduced around 510 V-J features to about 12, which were used in a naive Bayes classifier (R e1071). The similarity between thyroid and blood repertoires was quantified using the Morisita-Horn index. TCRdb cleaned the public reads at Q25 with fastp, built clones with MiXCR and kept in-frame beta chains. Each entry is one CDR3 protein sequence, shown with its most common DNA and genes. Clone size and V and J calls follow TCRdb, not the original study. The sample has over 700,000 distinct CDR3 sequences on record, 38% of them singletons. The ten largest account for 7.5% to 9.5% of the sample.

The sample consisted of blood. The TCR was taken from a man in his late teens or twenties with Graves' hyperthyroidism. The chain is made from TRBV12-3 or TRBV12-4 and TRBJ2-5, and TRBD1 matches 8 of the central bases. CDR3 protein: CASSTTRDRGETQYF. The DNA reads as follows: TGTGCCAGCAGTACCACCCGAGACAGGGGAGAGACCCAGTACTTC.